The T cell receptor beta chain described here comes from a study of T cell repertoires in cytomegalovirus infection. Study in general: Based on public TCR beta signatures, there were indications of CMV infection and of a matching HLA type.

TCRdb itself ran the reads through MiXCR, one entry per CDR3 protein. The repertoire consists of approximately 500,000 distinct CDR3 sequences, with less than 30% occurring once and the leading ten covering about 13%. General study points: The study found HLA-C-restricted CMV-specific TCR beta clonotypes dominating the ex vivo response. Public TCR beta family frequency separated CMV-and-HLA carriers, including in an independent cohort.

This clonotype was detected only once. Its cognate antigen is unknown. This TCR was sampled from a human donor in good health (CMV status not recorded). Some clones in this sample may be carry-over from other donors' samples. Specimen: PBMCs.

CDR3 bases: TGTGCCAGCAGTTTCGTATCGGAGGAGGCTATCTATGGCTACACCTTC. This sequence encodes CASSFVSEEAIYGYTF. This chain uses TRBV7-6 with TRBJ1-2; no reliable D call. The CDR3 runs to 16 residues. Trimming shortened V by 6 bases and J by 4 bases, and 21 bases separated the two germline ends. CDR1 is SGHVS, CDR2 FNYEAQ, per germline. Looking up the rest from reference TRBV7-6 and TRBJ1-2 gives the full variable domain: GAGVSQSPRYKVTKRGQDVALRCDPISGHVSLYWYRQALGQGPEFLTYFNYEAQQDKSGLPNDRFSAERPEGSISTLTIQRTEQRDSAMYRCASSFVSEEAIYGYTFGSGTRLTVV.